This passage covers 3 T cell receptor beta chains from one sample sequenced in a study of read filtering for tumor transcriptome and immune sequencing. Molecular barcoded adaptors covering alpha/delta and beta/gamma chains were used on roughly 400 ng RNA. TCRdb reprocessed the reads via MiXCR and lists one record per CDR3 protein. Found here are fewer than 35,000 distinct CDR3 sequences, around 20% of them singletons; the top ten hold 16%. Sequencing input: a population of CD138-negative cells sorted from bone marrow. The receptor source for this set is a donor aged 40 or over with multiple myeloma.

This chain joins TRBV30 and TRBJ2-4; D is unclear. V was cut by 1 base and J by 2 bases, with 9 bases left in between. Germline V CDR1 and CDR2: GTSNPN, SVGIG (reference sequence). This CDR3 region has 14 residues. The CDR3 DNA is TGTGCCTGGAGTGCGGCCAGGACCAAAAACATTCAGTACTTC. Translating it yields CAWSAARTKNIQYF.

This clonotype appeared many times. Here the CDR3 reads CATSRPGGNTEAFF. As DNA, the CDR3 is TGTGCCACCAGCAGGCCGGGGGGGAACACTGAAGCTTTCTTT. This chain uses TRBV15 with TRBJ1-1, with a weak D call TRBD1 (5 bases). Deletions cut 3 bases from V and 1 base from J, with 9 bases between. Germline lookup yields CDR1 LNHNV and CDR2 YYDKDF (reference sequence). The CDR3 runs 14 residues.

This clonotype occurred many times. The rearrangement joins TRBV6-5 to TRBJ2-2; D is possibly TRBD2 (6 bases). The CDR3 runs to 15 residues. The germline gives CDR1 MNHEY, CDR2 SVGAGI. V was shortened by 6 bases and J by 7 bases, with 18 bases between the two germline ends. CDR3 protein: CASSRGGGYIGELFF. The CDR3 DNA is TGTGCCAGCAGCCGAGGTGGGGGGTACATCGGGGAGCTGTTTTTT.